This is a list of T cell receptor beta chains from one sample in a study of identical twins. TCRdb reprocessed the 5' RACE reads via MiXCR and lists one record per CDR3 protein. Of 450,000 or so distinct CDR3 sequences detected, more than 13% appear once; the ten largest clones hold 0.95% to 1%. These data were also filed under a second study, of yellow fever vaccine responses in identical twins.

Sequencing was done on a sample of CD4+ T cells sorted from blood. The receptors come from a woman younger than 35 in good health. Each CDR3 is given with its conserved first and last residue. The D gene is left open where the match is weak. Rows may omit the clone size; those that give it use once, few, many or a size class.

clone_size j_call d_call v_call cdr3_aa cdr3_nt
. TRBJ2-1 TRBD1 TRBV6-1 CASRDRGRDNEQFF TGTGCCAGCCGGGACAGGGGACGAGACAATGAGCAGTTCTTC
few TRBJ2-7 . TRBV6-2/TRBV6-3 CASSYSGTTYEQYF TGTGCCAGCAGTTACTCAGGGACAACCTACGAGCAGTACTTC
. TRBJ2-7 . TRBV29-1 CSVVDSSYEQYF TGCAGCGTTGTGGACAGTTCCTACGAGCAGTACTTC
few TRBJ2-7 TRBD1 TRBV6-2/TRBV6-3 CASKSGGTAYEQYF TGTGCCAGCAAGTCAGGGGGCACTGCCTACGAGCAGTACTTC
. TRBJ2-7 . TRBV24-1 CATSDGLIEQYF TGTGCCACCAGTGATGGGTTAATTGAGCAGTACTTC
. TRBJ2-7 . TRBV11-2 CASSFKAAYFSYEQYF TGTGCCAGCAGCTTCAAGGCCGCTTACTTCTCCTACGAGCAGTACTTC
many TRBJ2-5 TRBD2 TRBV10-3 CAISVTREGRLETQYF TGTGCCATCAGTGTAACGCGGGAGGGTCGTTTAGAAACCCAGTACTTC
many TRBJ2-5 . TRBV12-3/TRBV12-4 CASSSTRLSWTQYF TGTGCCAGCAGCTCCACGAGACTGTCGTGGACCCAGTACTTC
few TRBJ2-1 . TRBV7-2 CASSLTGPSSYNEQFF TGTGCCAGCAGCTTAACCGGTCCTAGCTCCTACAATGAGCAGTTCTTC
. TRBJ2-7 TRBD1 TRBV6-2/TRBV6-3 CASREPGTGAYEQYF TGTGCCAGCAGAGAGCCCGGGACAGGGGCCTACGAGCAGTACTTC
few TRBJ2-1 TRBD2 TRBV13 CASSLGGTSGFYNEQFF TGTGCCAGCAGCTTAGGAGGGACTAGCGGGTTCTACAATGAGCAGTTCTTC
few TRBJ1-5 TRBD1 TRBV28 CASRQQGAAYQPQHF TGTGCCAGCAGACAACAGGGGGCGGCGTATCAGCCCCAGCATTTT
. TRBJ2-5 TRBD2 TRBV5-1 CASSSGLAGGSETQYF TGCGCCAGCAGCTCAGGACTAGCGGGGGGGTCAGAGACCCAGTACTTC
. TRBJ2-1 TRBD1 TRBV14 CASKGQGANEQFF TGTGCCAGCAAGGGACAGGGGGCCAATGAGCAGTTCTTC
. TRBJ2-7 TRBD1 TRBV5-1 CASSYWDSPYEQYF TGCGCCAGCAGCTACTGGGACAGTCCCTACGAGCAGTACTTC